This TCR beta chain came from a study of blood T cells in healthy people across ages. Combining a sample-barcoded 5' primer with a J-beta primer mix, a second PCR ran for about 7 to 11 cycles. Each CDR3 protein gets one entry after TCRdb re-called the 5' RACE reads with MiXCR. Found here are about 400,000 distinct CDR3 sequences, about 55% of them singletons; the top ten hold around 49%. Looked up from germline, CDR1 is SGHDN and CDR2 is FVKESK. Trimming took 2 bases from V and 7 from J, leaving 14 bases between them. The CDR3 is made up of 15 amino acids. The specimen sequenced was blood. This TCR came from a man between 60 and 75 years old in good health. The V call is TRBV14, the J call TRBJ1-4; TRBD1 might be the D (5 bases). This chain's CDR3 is CASSQTRQRFEKLFF. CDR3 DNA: TGTGCCAGCAGCCAAACCCGACAGAGGTTTGAAAAACTGTTTTTT.